Following are 12 T cell receptor beta chains from one sample sequenced in a study of blood T cell repertoires in COVID-19. Profiling relied on immunoSEQ multiplex PCR, and the TCRdb table lists in-frame clones only, not all of them. The table has fewer than 250,000 clones, roughly 84% seen once. The sequencing sample was made of PBMCs or T cells enriched from blood (not recorded which). The receptors come from a woman in her twenties or thirties who had been exposed to COVID-19.

V is TRBV3-1 (or the pseudogene TRBV3-2) and J is TRBJ2-1; the match to TRBD2 covers 7 bases. Per germline, CDR1 LGHDT and CDR2 YNNKEL (reference sequence). The CDR3 runs 15 residues. V gave up 3 bases and J gave up 8 bases; unmatched junction bases: 10. The CDR3, as DNA: TGTGCCAGCAGCCAGATCAGCGGGGTCGGGCATGAGCAGTTCTTC. It encodes CASSQISGVGHEQFF.

The gene calls are TRBV6-5 and TRBJ1-1, with a tentative D call TRBD1 (6 bases). Trimming stripped 6 bases from V and 4 bases from J, with 12 bases between. CDR3 size: 13 residues. Germline CDR1 and CDR2: MNHEY and SVGAGI. This CDR3 reads CASRGQGSTEAFF. In nucleotides, the CDR3 is TGTGCCAGCAGAGGTCAGGGGTCCACTGAAGCTTTCTTT.

The table lists this clone with a count of one. The CDR3 coding sequence is TGCGCCAGCAGCTGGGACACGGAGAATGAAGCTTTCTTT. Translating it yields CASSWDTENEAFF. V is TRBV5-1 and J is TRBJ1-1, with D possibly being TRBD1 (6 bases). This CDR3 comprises 13 residues. Trimming removed 3 bases at V and 7 bases at J, with 13 bases between. Germline assignment: CDR1 SGHRS and CDR2 YFSETQ.

This rearrangement joins TRBV4-1 to TRBJ1-1; D gene uncertain. V lost 2 bases, J lost 1 base, and 5 bases lay in between. The germline V gene has CDR1 MGHRA and CDR2 YSYEKL. This CDR3 has 13 residues. The CDR3 sequence is CASSQPGNTEAFF. CDR3 nucleotide sequence: TGCGCCAGCAGCCAACCCGGGAACACTGAAGCTTTCTTT.

V is TRBV30 and J is TRBJ2-7; a possible D gene is TRBD1 (6 bases). The CDR3 has 12 amino acids. CDR1 is GTSNPN and CDR2 is SVGIG in the germline V gene (reference sequence). Between the trimmed V and J ends, which lost 4 bases and 5 bases, there was a span of 12 bases. The CDR3 spells CAWNRDLNEQYF. The DNA for the CDR3 is TGTGCCTGGAACAGGGATCTAAACGAGCAGTACTTC.

The genes are TRBV12-3 or TRBV12-4 and TRBJ2-3, with a weak D call TRBD1 (5 bases). The ends were cut back, 3 bases at V and 8 bases at J, with 12 bases in the middle. This CDR3 contains 13 residues. The CDR3 protein is CASSFDSISTQYF. In DNA, the CDR3 is TGTGCCAGCAGTTTTGACAGCATCAGTACGCAGTATTTT.

This clone was counted between two and nine times. This chain joins TRBV5-4 and TRBJ1-2; 8 bases match TRBD1. Germline V gene sequence: CDR1 SGHNT, CDR2 YYREEE (reference sequence). The J segment lost 4 bases and the V segment lost 7 bases, leaving 6 bases of the junction unmatched. The CDR3 contains 13 residues. The DNA of the CDR3 is TGTGCCAGCTTTGGACAGGGACCCTATGGCTACACCTTC. Translating it yields CASFGQGPYGYTF.

The CDR3 DNA is TGTGCCAGCAGCGTATCAGGGACTGAAGCTTTCTTT. Its translation is CASSVSGTEAFF. The V gene is TRBV13, the J gene TRBJ1-1; TRBD1 might be the D (5 bases). This CDR3 comprises 12 residues. The V end lost 5 bases, the J end lost 5 bases, and 9 bases lay between the germline ends. Germline V gene sequence: CDR1 PRHDT, CDR2 FYEKMQ (reference sequence). Filled out from reference TRBV13 and TRBJ1-1, the complete variable domain reads AAGVIQSPRHLIKEKRETATLKCYPIPRHDTVYWYQQGPGQDPQFLISFYEKMQSDKGSIPDRFSAQQFSDYHSELNMSSLELGDSALYFCASSVSGTEAFFGQGTRLTVV.

This chain links TRBV5-6 with TRBJ2-7; D unresolved. Trimming took 4 bases from V and 3 from J, leaving 8 bases between them. The CDR3 is 12 residues long. Germline loops: CDR1 SGHDT, CDR2 YYEEEE. The CDR3 is CASSLEHYEQYF. The CDR3 DNA sequence: TGTGCCAGCAGCCTAGAACACTACGAGCAGTACTTC.

The chain couples TRBV27 to TRBJ2-2; possible D gene TRBD1, 6 bases. CDR1 is MNHEY, CDR2 SMNVEV, per germline (reference sequence). V was shortened by 7 bases and J by 3 bases, with 12 bases between the two germline ends. The CDR3 has 14 residues. Here the CDR3 reads CASTPRGYTGELFF. The CDR3 nucleotides read TGTGCCAGCACCCCAAGGGGGTACACCGGGGAGCTGTTTTTT.

The chain couples TRBV9 to TRBJ1-5; 7 bases are a match to TRBD1. V dropped 5 bases and J dropped 3; count of bases not matched to a gene: 5. The CDR3 sequence is 14 residues long. CDR1 and CDR2 from the germline V gene are SGDLS and YYNGEE. For the CDR3, the DNA is TGTGCCAGCAGTGCTGGACAGGACAATCAGCCCCAGCATTTT. Translation: CASSAGQDNQPQHF.

V is TRBV24-1 and J is TRBJ2-7; a possible D gene is TRBD1 (6 bases). Germline V gene lookup returns CDR1 KGHDR and CDR2 SFDVKD. There are 14 residues in the CDR3. V was shortened by 7 bases and J by 7 bases, with 19 bases between the two germline ends. CDR3 sequence: CATSDSQGLGEQYF. As DNA, the CDR3 is TGTGCCACCAGCGACTCACAGGGCCTTGGGGAGCAGTACTTC.